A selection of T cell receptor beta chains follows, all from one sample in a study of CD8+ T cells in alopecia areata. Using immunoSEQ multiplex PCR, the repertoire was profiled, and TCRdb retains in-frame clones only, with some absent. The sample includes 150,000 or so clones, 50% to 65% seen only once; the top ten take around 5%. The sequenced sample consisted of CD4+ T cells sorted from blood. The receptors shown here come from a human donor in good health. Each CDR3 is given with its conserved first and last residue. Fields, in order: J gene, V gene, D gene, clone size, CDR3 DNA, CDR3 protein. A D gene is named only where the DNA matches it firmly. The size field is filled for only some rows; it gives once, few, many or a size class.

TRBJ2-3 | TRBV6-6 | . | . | TGTGCCAGCAGTCAAACAGCAGCCACAGATACGCAGTATTTT | CASSQTAATDTQYF
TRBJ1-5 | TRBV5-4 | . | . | TGTGCCAGCAGCTCCCCTAATCAGCCCCAGCATTTT | CASSSPNQPQHF
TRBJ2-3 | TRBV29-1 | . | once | TGCAGCGTTCCCCCCCCGGGACGGTACACAGATACGCAGTATTTT | CSVPPPGRYTDTQYF
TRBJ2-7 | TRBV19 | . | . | TGTGCCAGTAGTAACAGGAGAAGCTCCTACGAGCAGTACTTC | CASSNRRSSYEQYF
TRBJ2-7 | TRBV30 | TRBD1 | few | TGTGCCTGGGGATTCCGGGACAGGGGAATCGAGCAGTACTTC | CAWGFRDRGIEQYF
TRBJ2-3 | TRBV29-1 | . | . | TGCAGCGTAGGGCGTAGTAGCACAGATACGCAGTATTTT | CSVGRSSTDTQYF
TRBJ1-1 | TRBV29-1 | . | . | TGCAGCGTTGAAGGGGCAGCCACTGAAGCTTTCTTT | CSVEGAATEAFF
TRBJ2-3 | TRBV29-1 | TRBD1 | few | TGCAGCGTACTGACAGGGACAGATACGCAGTATTTT | CSVLTGTDTQYF
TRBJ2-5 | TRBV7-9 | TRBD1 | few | TGTGCCAGCAGCTTAGGACAGGGCACCCAAGAGACCCAGTACTTC | CASSLGQGTQETQYF
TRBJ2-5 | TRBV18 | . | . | TGTGCCAGCTCACCACAGATGGGGGCCGAAGAGACCCAGTACTTC | CASSPQMGAEETQYF
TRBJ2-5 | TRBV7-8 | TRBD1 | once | TGTGCCAGCAGATACAGGGGAGAGACCCAGTACTTC | CASRYRGETQYF
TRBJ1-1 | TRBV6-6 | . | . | TGTGCCAGCAGTCCCGATAACACTGAAGCTTTCTTT | CASSPDNTEAFF
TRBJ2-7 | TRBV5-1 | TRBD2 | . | TGCGCCAGCAGCGATTTTCCGACTAGCGGGCTGAGGAGCTCCTACGAGCAGTACTTC | CASSDFPTSGLRSSYEQYF
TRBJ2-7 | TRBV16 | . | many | TGTGCCAGCAGCCAATTGGCTGGGGAGCAGTACTTC | CASSQLAGEQYF
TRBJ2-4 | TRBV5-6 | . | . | TGTGCCAGCAGCCTTTATTCAGGGGGGAACATTCAGTACTTC | CASSLYSGGNIQYF
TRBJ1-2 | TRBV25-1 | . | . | TGTGCCAGCAGGAGGGACGGATCTAACTATGGCTACACCTTC | CASRRDGSNYGYTF
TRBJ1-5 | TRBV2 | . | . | TGTGCCAGCAGTGAATACTCGAGCAATCAGCCCCAGCATTTT | CASSEYSSNQPQHF
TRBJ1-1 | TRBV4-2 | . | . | TGTGCCAGCAGCCAAGAAGGTCAGGATAACACTGAAGCTTTCTTT | CASSQEGQDNTEAFF
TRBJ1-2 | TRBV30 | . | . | TGTGCCTGGAGTGCCCCAGGTTGGGGTCGGGGCTACACCTTC | CAWSAPGWGRGYTF
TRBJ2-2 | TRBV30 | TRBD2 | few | TGTGCCTGGCGACGGACTAGCGGGAGCGGGGAGCTGTTTTTT | CAWRRTSGSGELFF
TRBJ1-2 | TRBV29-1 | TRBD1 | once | TGCAGCGTTGGTCGGACAGGGAATTGGGGCTACACCTTC | CSVGRTGNWGYTF
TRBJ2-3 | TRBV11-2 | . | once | TGTGCCAGCAGAATGGCAGATACGCAGTATTTT | CASRMADTQYF